This TCR beta chain appears in the sequencing data of a study of blood T cells in healthy people across ages. The use of a sample-barcoded 5' primer and a J-beta primer mix characterized a second PCR of roughly 6 to 11 cycles. Each CDR3 protein gets one entry after TCRdb re-called the 5' RACE reads with MiXCR. The sample has over a million distinct CDR3 sequences; roughly 40% are singletons. This CDR3 region has 13 residues. The V gene's germline CDR1 is SSHAT and CDR2 FNYEAQ (reference sequence). This chain joins TRBV7-7 and TRBJ2-1; D tentatively fits TRBD1 or TRBD2 (5 bases each). The DNA end is a closer match to TRBJ2-7, so the J assignment may be wrong. The sequence was obtained from a woman between 18 and 30 years old in good health. The source material was blood. The CDR3 loop is CASSRDPAGEQYF. The CDR3 DNA reads as TGTGCCAGCAGCCGGGACCCGGCTGGTGAGCAGTACTTC.